This TCR beta chain was documented in a study of T cells in Graves' hyperthyroidism and ophthalmopathy. V was clipped by 0 bases and J by 6 bases; unmatched bases: 4. The CDR3 has 16 residues. CDR1 and CDR2 (germline): SGDLS, YYNGEE. Amplified regions were TCR beta CDR3 sequences from RNA transcripts. HTBI primers were the set used in a first-round RT-PCR of the TCR CDR3. TCRdb used MiXCR to reprocess the multiplex PCR reads, holding one entry per CDR3 protein. The profile shows 500,000 to 650,000 distinct CDR3 sequences, roughly 17% of them singletons. The clonotype originates from a woman younger than 35 with Graves' ophthalmopathy. The chain carries TRBV9 and TRBJ2-2; the match to TRBD2 covers 11 bases. Sequenced material: blood. The CDR3 nucleotides read TGTGCCAGCAGCGTAGAACTAGCGGGAGTGGCCGGGGAGCTGTTTTTT. This sequence encodes CASSVELAGVAGELFF.